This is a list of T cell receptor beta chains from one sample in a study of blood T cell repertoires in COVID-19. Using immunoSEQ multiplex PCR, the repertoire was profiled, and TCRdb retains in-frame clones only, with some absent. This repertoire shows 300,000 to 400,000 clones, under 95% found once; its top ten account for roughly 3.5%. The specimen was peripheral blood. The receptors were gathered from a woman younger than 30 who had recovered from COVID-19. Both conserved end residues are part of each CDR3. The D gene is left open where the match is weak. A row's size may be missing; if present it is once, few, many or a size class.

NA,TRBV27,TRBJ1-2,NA,CASSLTGDPSGYTF,TGTGCCAGCAGCCTGACGGGGGACCCAAGCGGCTACACCTTC
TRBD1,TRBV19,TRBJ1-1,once,CATRDRRNTEAFF,TGTGCCACCCGGGACAGGCGAAACACTGAAGCTTTCTTT
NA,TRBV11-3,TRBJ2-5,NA,CASSLVLAGQETQYF,TGTGCCAGCAGCTTAGTGTTGGCGGGACAAGAGACCCAGTACTTC
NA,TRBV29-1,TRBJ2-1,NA,CSAETGLSYNEQFF,TGCAGCGCAGAAACCGGACTTTCCTACAATGAGCAGTTCTTC
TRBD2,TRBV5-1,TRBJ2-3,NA,CASSLETSGSTDTQYF,TGCGCCAGCAGCTTGGAGACTAGCGGGAGCACAGATACGCAGTATTTT
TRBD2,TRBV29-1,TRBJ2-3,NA,CSGSGTSGSTDTQYF,TGCAGCGGTTCGGGGACTAGCGGGAGCACAGATACGCAGTATTTT
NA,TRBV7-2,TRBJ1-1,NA,CASSSIGGLNTEAFF,TGTGCCAGCAGCTCAATCGGAGGCTTGAACACTGAAGCTTTCTTT
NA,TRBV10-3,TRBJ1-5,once,CAIREGGRPQHF,TGTGCCATCAGAGAGGGGGGCAGGCCCCAGCATTTT
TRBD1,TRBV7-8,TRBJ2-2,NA,CASSARTGVNTGELFF,TGTGCCAGCAGCGCAAGAACAGGGGTAAACACCGGGGAGCTGTTTTTT
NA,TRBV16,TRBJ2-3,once,CASSSRDLRDTQYF,TGTGCCAGCAGCAGCCGGGACTTGCGAGATACGCAGTATTTT
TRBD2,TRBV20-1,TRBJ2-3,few,CSASTTGSGILDTQYF,TGCAGTGCTAGTACTACTGGAAGCGGGATACTGGATACGCAGTATTTT
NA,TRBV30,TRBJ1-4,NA,CAWSQEKLFF,TGTGCCTGGAGTCAAGAAAAACTGTTTTTT
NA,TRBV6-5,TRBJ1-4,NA,CASSDKNLNEKLFF,TGTGCCAGCAGCGACAAGAACTTGAATGAAAAACTGTTTTTT
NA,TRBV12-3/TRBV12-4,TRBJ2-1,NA,CASSHRYNEQFF,TGTGCCAGCAGTCACAGGTACAATGAGCAGTTCTTC
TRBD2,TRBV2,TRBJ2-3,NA,CASSEETSGAGTDTQYF,TGTGCCAGCAGTGAAGAGACTAGCGGGGCGGGCACAGATACGCAGTATTTT
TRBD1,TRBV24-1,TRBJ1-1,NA,CATSDPTGGNTEAFF,TGTGCCACCAGTGATCCAACAGGGGGGAACACTGAAGCTTTCTTT
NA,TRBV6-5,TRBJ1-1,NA,CASNSPNTEAFF,TGTGCCAGCAACTCACCGAACACTGAAGCTTTCTTT
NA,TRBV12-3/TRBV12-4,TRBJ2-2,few,CASSYLRTGELFF,TGTGCCAGCAGTTATCTACGCACCGGGGAGCTGTTTTTT
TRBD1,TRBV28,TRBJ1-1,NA,CASSLGQGNTEAFF,TGTGCCAGCAGTTTGGGACAGGGAAACACTGAAGCTTTCTTT
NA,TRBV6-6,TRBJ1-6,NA,CASSNAGGSNSPLHF,TGTGCCAGCTCGAACGCGGGGGGTAGTAATTCACCCCTCCACTTT
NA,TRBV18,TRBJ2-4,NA,CASSPAGAKNIQYF,TGTGCCAGCTCACCGGCGGGAGCCAAAAACATTCAGTACTTC
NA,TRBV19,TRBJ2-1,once,CASSTSYNEQFF,TGTGCCAGTAGTACTAGTTACAATGAGCAGTTCTTC
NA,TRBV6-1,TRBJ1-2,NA,CASSEYQGNYGYTF,TGTGCCAGCAGTGAATACCAGGGGAACTATGGCTACACCTTC
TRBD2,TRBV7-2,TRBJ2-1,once,CASSLWLSGSSYNEQFF,TGTGCCAGCAGCTTGTGGTTAAGCGGGAGCTCCTACAATGAGCAGTTCTTC
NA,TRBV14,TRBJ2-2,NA,CATSEQPAGTGELFF,TGTGCCACCTCAGAACAGCCTGCGGGCACCGGGGAGCTGTTTTTT
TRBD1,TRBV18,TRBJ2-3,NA,CASLGQGADTQYF,TGTGCCAGCCTAGGACAGGGGGCAGATACGCAGTATTTT
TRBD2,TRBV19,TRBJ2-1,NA,CASSSGSSYNEQFF,TGTGCCAGTTCGAGCGGGAGCTCCTACAATGAGCAGTTCTTC
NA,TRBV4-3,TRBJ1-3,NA,CASSPLGGTRNTIYF,TGCGCCAGCAGCCCACTCGGGGGAACGAGGAACACCATATATTTT
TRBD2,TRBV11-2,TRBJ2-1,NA,CASSPNPTSGNEQFF,TGTGCCAGCAGCCCTAACCCAACTAGCGGGAATGAGCAGTTCTTC
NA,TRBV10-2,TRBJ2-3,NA,CASSRDLPTDTQYF,TGCGCCAGCAGTCGGGATCTACCCACAGATACGCAGTATTTT
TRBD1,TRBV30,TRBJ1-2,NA,CAWTRTGADSGYGYTF,TGTGCCTGGACACGGACAGGGGCGGATTCGGGCTATGGCTACACCTTC
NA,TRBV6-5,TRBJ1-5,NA,CASSPQGRQPQHF,TGTGCCAGCAGTCCCCAGGGTCGACAGCCCCAGCATTTT
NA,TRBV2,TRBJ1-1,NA,CASSLTVMNTEAFF,TGTGCCAGCAGTTTAACAGTCATGAACACTGAAGCTTTCTTT
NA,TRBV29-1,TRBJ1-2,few,CSVRDTYGYTF,TGCAGCGTTCGGGACACGTATGGCTACACCTTC
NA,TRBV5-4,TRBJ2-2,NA,CASSFDTLNTGELFF,TGTGCCAGCAGCTTTGATACTCTGAACACCGGGGAGCTGTTTTTT
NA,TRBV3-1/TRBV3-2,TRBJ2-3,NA,CASSQAEGRTDTQYF,TGTGCCAGCAGCCAAGCGGAGGGCCGAACAGATACGCAGTATTTT
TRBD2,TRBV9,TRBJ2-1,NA,CASSVEGLAGVREQFF,TGTGCCAGCAGCGTAGAAGGACTAGCGGGAGTTCGTGAGCAGTTCTTC
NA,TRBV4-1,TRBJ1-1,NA,CASSHLQGEAFF,TGCGCCAGCAGCCATCTACAGGGAGAAGCTTTCTTT
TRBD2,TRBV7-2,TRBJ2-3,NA,CASRGTSGSVNTQYF,TGTGCCAGCAGGGGGACTAGCGGGAGCGTAAATACGCAGTATTTT
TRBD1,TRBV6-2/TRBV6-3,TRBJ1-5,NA,CASSIQGYQPQHF,TGTGCCAGCAGTATACAGGGGTATCAGCCCCAGCATTTT
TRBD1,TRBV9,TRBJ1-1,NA,CASSKGQGNTEAFF,TGTGCCAGCAGCAAGGGACAGGGGAACACTGAAGCTTTCTTT
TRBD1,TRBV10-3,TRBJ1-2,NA,CAIRRQGANGYTF,TGTGCCATCAGGAGACAGGGGGCGAACGGCTACACCTTC
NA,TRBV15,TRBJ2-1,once,CATSRDRIGKDYNEQFF,TGTGCCACCAGCAGAGATCGGATCGGGAAGGATTACAATGAGCAGTTCTTC
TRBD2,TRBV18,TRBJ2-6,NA,CASSPRSGRSGANVLTF,TGTGCCAGCTCACCACGGTCCGGGAGGTCTGGGGCCAACGTCCTGACTTTC
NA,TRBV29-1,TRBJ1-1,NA,CSVEAHGRDKAFF,TGCAGCGTTGAAGCCCATGGCAGGGACAAAGCTTTCTTT
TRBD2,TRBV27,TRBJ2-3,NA,CASSELAGVRSDTQYF,TGTGCCAGCAGCGAACTAGCGGGAGTTCGGTCAGATACGCAGTATTTT
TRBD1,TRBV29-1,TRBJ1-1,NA,CSVADRLVTEAFF,TGCAGCGTCGCGGACAGGTTGGTCACTGAAGCTTTCTTT
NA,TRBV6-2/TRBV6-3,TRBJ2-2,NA,CASSYGWGGNTGELFF,TGTGCCAGCAGTTACGGGTGGGGAGGTAACACCGGGGAGCTGTTTTTT
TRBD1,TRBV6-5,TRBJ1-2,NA,CASSYQRQGGNYGYTF,TGTGCCAGCAGTTACCAAAGACAGGGGGGGAACTATGGCTACACCTTC
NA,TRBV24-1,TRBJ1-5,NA,CATGDSGAGNQPQHF,TGTGCCACCGGCGATTCAGGGGCGGGCAATCAGCCCCAGCATTTT
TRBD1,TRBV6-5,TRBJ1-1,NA,CASSYGQGGTEAFF,TGTGCCAGCAGTTATGGACAGGGGGGCACTGAAGCTTTCTTT
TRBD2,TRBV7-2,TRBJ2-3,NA,CASSVQLAGPNTDTQYF,TGTGCCAGCAGCGTACAACTAGCGGGCCCTAACACAGATACGCAGTATTTT
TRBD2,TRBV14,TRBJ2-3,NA,CASSLGAGSGTTTQYF,TGTGCCAGCAGCCTCGGCGCGGGTAGCGGGACAACTACGCAGTATTTT
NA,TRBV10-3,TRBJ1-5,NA,CAIRAASNQPQHF,TGTGCCATCAGGGCGGCTAGCAATCAGCCCCAGCATTTT
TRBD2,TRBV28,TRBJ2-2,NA,CASRLSGSLPGELFF,TGTGCCAGCAGACTGAGCGGGAGCTTGCCCGGGGAGCTGTTTTTT
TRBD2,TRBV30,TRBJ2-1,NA,CAWTIKTSGTINEQFF,TGTGCCTGGACCATAAAGACTAGCGGTACAATCAATGAGCAGTTCTTC
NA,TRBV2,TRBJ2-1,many,CASSEHASQYNEQFF,TGTGCCAGCAGTGAACATGCTAGCCAGTACAATGAGCAGTTCTTC
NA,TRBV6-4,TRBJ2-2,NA,CASSDAISGNTGELFF,TGTGCCAGCAGTGACGCGATTAGCGGAAACACCGGGGAGCTGTTTTTT
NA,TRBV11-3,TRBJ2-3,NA,CASSLLSPDTQYF,TGTGCCAGCAGCTTACTGAGCCCAGATACGCAGTATTTT
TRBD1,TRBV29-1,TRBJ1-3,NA,CSVWTGWENTIYF,TGCAGCGTCTGGACAGGGTGGGAAAACACCATATATTTT